The 21 T cell receptor beta chains reported below all come from one sample, sequenced in a study of early T cells in non-severe SARS-CoV-2 infection. TCRdb re-called the 5' RACE reads through MiXCR, storing one row per CDR3 protein. Of tens of thousands of distinct CDR3 sequences listed, about 10% are singletons. This specimen consisted of whole blood, obtained at baseline. The receptors were gathered from an adult who was a healthcare worker with PCR-confirmed SARS-CoV-2 infection or an uninfected control (not recorded which).

This clonotype was observed many times. The chain has TRBV6-5 and TRBJ1-6; no clear D gene. The V and J ends lost 2 bases and 8 bases respectively, with 10 bases between them. This CDR3 contains 14 residues. Germline V gene lookup returns CDR1 MNHEY and CDR2 SVGAGI. CDR3 protein: CASSYNGVDSPLHF. The CDR3, as DNA: TGTGCCAGCAGTTACAATGGCGTCGATTCACCCCTCCACTTT.

The chain uses TRBV20-1 and TRBJ1-5; D gene unclear. V was pared by 5 bases and J by 3 bases, with 17 bases between. This CDR3 spans 15 amino acids. CDR1 is DFQATT and CDR2 is SNEGSKA in the germline V gene (reference sequence). Written as DNA, the CDR3 is TGCAGTGCTGGTCCCCCAAAACCCCTCAATCAGCCCCAGCATTTT. It yields the protein CSAGPPKPLNQPQHF.

The J gene is TRBJ2-5, the V gene TRBV12-3 or TRBV12-4; maybe TRBD2 (5 bases). CDR3 length equals 14 residues. V gave up 2 bases and J gave up 5 bases, with 12 bases separating them. The CDR3 here is CASSLPQDWETQYF. In DNA form, the CDR3 reads TGTGCCAGCAGTTTACCCCAGGACTGGGAGACCCAGTACTTC.

This chain connects TRBV19 to TRBJ2-2; unclear D gene. Trimming removed 10 bases from V and 1 base from J, with 19 bases in between. CDR1 is LNHDA, CDR2 SQIVND, per germline (reference sequence). This CDR3 contains 16 residues. The CDR3 DNA reads TGTGCCACCAAAGGTATACGGCAGGAGAACACCGGGGAGCTGTTTTTT. It specifies CATKGIRQENTGELFF.

This clonotype was seen a few times. The chain uses TRBV20-1 and TRBJ2-5; 10 bases fit TRBD2. In germline, CDR1 is DFQATT, CDR2 SNEGSKA (reference sequence). Trimming cost V 5 bases and J 5 bases; bases outside gene matches: 5. CDR3 length equals 13 residues. The CDR3 is CSAEERGGETQYF. The CDR3 DNA sequence: TGCAGTGCTGAAGAGCGGGGGGGCGAGACCCAGTACTTC.

In this sample, this clonotype turned up a few times. Sequence at one end of the junction differs from germline and may be a read error. The chain employs TRBV6-2 or TRBV6-3 and TRBJ1-5; D remains unclear. CDR1 is MNHEY and CDR2 is SVGEGT in the germline V gene. This CDR3 is 18 amino acids long. CDR3 sequence (DNA): TGTGCCAGCAGTTACGGTGGGTCAAGTCCCTATAGCATTCAGCCCCAGCATTTT. Its protein is CASSYGGSSPYSIQPQHF.

This clonotype was counted between two and nine times. The V call is TRBV5-1, the J call TRBJ2-3, with TRBD2 identical over 9 bases. Trimming at V came to 0 bases and at J to 6 bases, leaving 14 bases not matched to a gene. Germline CDR1 reads SGHRS; CDR2 reads YFSETQ. The CDR3 contains 18 residues. The CDR3, as DNA: TGCGCCAGCAGCTTGGACGGGACTAGCAGCAAGGTGGTGGATACGCAGTATTTT. Protein product: CASSLDGTSSKVVDTQYF.

The chain uses TRBV4-1 and TRBJ2-1, with TRBD2 matching over 14 bases. CDR1 and CDR2 from the germline V gene are MGHRA and YSYEKL. CDR3 length: 18 residues. The V gene end was trimmed by 2 bases and the J gene end by 2 bases; junction bases not matched to a gene: 5. CDR3 loop: CASSQTGLAGATYNEQFF. The CDR3 region has the DNA TGCGCCAGCAGCCAAACGGGACTAGCGGGGGCTACCTACAATGAGCAGTTCTTC.

This clonotype is classed as medium-sized. This chain links TRBV5-6 with TRBJ2-5; D is perhaps TRBD2 (6 bases). The CDR3 length is 15 residues. Per germline, CDR1 SGHDT and CDR2 YYEEEE. V was trimmed by 0 bases and J by 2 bases, leaving 11 bases between them. The DNA for the CDR3 is TGTGCCAGCAGCTTGGCCGGGAGAGGACAAGAGACCCAGTACTTC. It codes for CASSLAGRGQETQYF. Variable domain in full (rest from reference TRBV5-6 and TRBJ2-5): DAGVTQSPTHLIKTRGQQVTLRCSPKSGHDTVSWYQQALGQGPQFIFQYYEEEERQRGNFPDRFSGHQFPNYSSELNVNALLLGDSALYLCASSLAGRGQETQYFGPGTRLLVL.

This clonotype appeared once. The J gene is TRBJ2-3, the V gene TRBV25-1, with D possibly TRBD2 on 5 matching bases. The CDR3 runs 11 residues. Trimming left V 6 bases short and J 7 bases short, with 8 bases between. Germline CDR1 is MGHDK and CDR2 is SYGVNS. CDR3 sequence (DNA): TGTGCCAGCAGGGAGGCTAATACGCAGTATTTT. Residues: CASREANTQYF. Using reference TRBV25-1 and TRBJ2-3 for the parts outside the CDR3, the full variable domain is EADIYQTPRYLVIGTGKKITLECSQTMGHDKMYWYQQDPGMELHLIHYSYGVNSTEKGDLSSESTVSRIRTEHFPLTLESARPSHTSQYLCASREANTQYFGPGTRLTVL.

This chain joins TRBV7-2 and TRBJ2-7, with D possibly matching TRBD2 (6 bases). Between the trimmed V and J ends, which lost 2 bases and 1 base, there was a span of 12 bases. The V gene's germline CDR1 is SGHTA and CDR2 FQGNSA. The length of the CDR3 is 15 residues. CDR3 nucleotide sequence: TGTGCCAGCAGCTTAATTGGGGGACTGTCCTACGAGCAGTACTTC. It encodes CASSLIGGLSYEQYF.

This clonotype has only a few counts. The rearrangement joins TRBV20-1 to TRBJ1-1; 7 bases are shared with TRBD1. Germline assignment: CDR1 DFQATT and CDR2 SNEGSKA (reference sequence). V shed 8 bases, J shed 5 bases, and the junction held 17 bases outside the gene matches. CDR3 size: 15 residues. In DNA form, the CDR3 reads TGCAGTTTATCCCAATATGACAGGGTGGGAACTGAAGCTTTCTTT. This encodes CSLSQYDRVGTEAFF.

CDR3 DNA: TGTGCCTGGATGACACGGGGGGACACAGATACGCAGTATTTT. It specifies CAWMTRGDTDTQYF. The chain recombines TRBV30 with TRBJ2-3; 7 bases match TRBD2. CDR1 and CDR2 (germline): GTSNPN, SVGIG (reference sequence). Trimming took 4 bases from V and 2 from J; bases not matched to a gene: 6. The CDR3 loop spans 14 amino acids.

This clonotype appeared many times. The chain couples TRBV7-9 to TRBJ2-3; D gene ambiguous. V was clipped by 1 base and J by 0 bases, with 14 bases between them. CDR3 length equals 17 residues. CDR1 and CDR2 from the germline V gene are SEHNR and FQNEAQ (reference sequence). CDR3 loop: CASSLGTETGSTDTQYF. The CDR3 DNA reads TGTGCCAGCAGCTTAGGGACCGAGACCGGGAGCACAGATACGCAGTATTTT.

This clonotype was detected ten times or more. V gene TRBV6-6 combines with J gene TRBJ2-3, with TRBD2 matching 13 bases. Trimming cost V 4 bases and J 4 bases; bases outside gene matches: 5. The CDR3 is 16 residues long. Per the germline V gene, CDR1 is MNHNY and CDR2 is SVGAGI (reference sequence). CDR3 amino acids: CASSFTSGGGPDTQYF. In nucleotides, the CDR3 is TGTGCCAGCAGTTTCACTAGCGGGGGGGGCCCAGATACGCAGTATTTT.

This clonotype was counted many times. The chain carries TRBV7-2 and TRBJ1-5; TRBD1 agrees at 7 bases. The trim removed 4 bases at V and 1 base at J, leaving 1 base unmatched. The CDR3 runs to 14 residues. Germline assignment: CDR1 SGHTA and CDR2 FQGNSA. The CDR3 bases are TGTGCCAGCAGCTGGGACAGCAGCAATCAGCCCCAGCATTTT. Protein product: CASSWDSSNQPQHF.

This clonotype was recorded at least ten times. The chain has TRBV5-1 and TRBJ1-2, with a weak D call TRBD1 (6 bases). The length of the CDR3 is 15 residues. Germline V gene lookup returns CDR1 SGHRS and CDR2 YFSETQ. The V end was cut by 0 bases, the J end by 1 base, with 10 bases between. The CDR3 loop is CASSLEGRGNYGYTF. The CDR3 DNA follows: TGCGCCAGCAGCTTGGAGGGCAGGGGTAACTATGGCTACACCTTC. Together with reference TRBV5-1 and TRBJ1-2, the CDR3 gives the full variable domain: KAGVTQTPRYLIKTRGQQVTLSCSPISGHRSVSWYQQTPGQGLQFLFEYFSETQRNKGNFPGRFSGRQFSNSRSEMNVSTLELGDSALYLCASSLEGRGNYGYTFGSGTRLTVV.

The genes are TRBV5-1 and TRBJ2-1; the D gene is possibly TRBD2 (5 bases). Germline assignment: CDR1 SGHRS and CDR2 YFSETQ. V was pared by 7 bases and J by 3 bases, with 14 bases between. The CDR3 sequence is 14 residues long. CDR3 in DNA: TGCGCCAGCGGCGTTACTAGGGACTACAATGAGCAGTTCTTC. Encoded protein: CASGVTRDYNEQFF.

There are many counts of this clonotype. V is TRBV29-1 and J is TRBJ1-6; D gene ambiguous. The V gene lost 4 bases and the J gene lost 8 bases, with 12 bases spanning the gap. The V gene's germline CDR1 is SQVTM and CDR2 ANQGSEA. This CDR3 region has 13 residues. CDR3 coding DNA: TGCAGCGTTGCCTTTACAGAAGATTCACCCCTCCACTTT. Its protein product is CSVAFTEDSPLHF. The full variable domain, with the rest looked up from reference TRBV29-1 and TRBJ1-6, is SAVISQKPSRDICQRGTSLTIQCQVDSQVTMMFWYRQQPGQSLTLIATANQGSEATYESGFVIDKFPISRPNLTFSTLTVSNMSPEDSSIYLCSVAFTEDSPLHFGNGTRLTVT.

The chain joins TRBV7-2 to TRBJ2-7; 14 bases agree with TRBD2. The CDR3 sequence is 14 residues long. The germline V gene has CDR1 SGHTA and CDR2 FQGNSA. V trimming: 5 bases; J trimming: 9 bases; junction bases outside the gene matches: 6. The CDR3 DNA follows: TGTGCCAGCAGCCCGACTAGCGGGGGGGCGATGCAGTACTTC. Its protein product is CASSPTSGGAMQYF.

This clonotype has ten or more counts. The chain is built from TRBV29-1 and TRBJ2-7, with 11 bases that match TRBD2. The V and J ends lost 6 bases and 0 bases, in that order; junction bases with no gene match: 4. In germline, CDR1 is SQVTM, CDR2 ANQGSEA. The CDR3 has 14 amino acids. CDR3 protein: CSVRLAGSSYEQYF. CDR3 sequence (DNA): TGCAGCGTGCGACTAGCGGGGAGCTCCTACGAGCAGTACTTC.